This TCR beta chain is from a study of radiotherapy plus CTLA-4 blockade in lung cancer. Study-level background: Among enrolled patients, 15% to 20% responded and roughly 30% achieved disease control. The study, taken as a whole, reports: Blood saw expansion of tumor-derived TCR clones after radiotherapy plus ipilimumab. Best predicting response, reportedly, were early blood T cell clone dynamics, with interferon-beta.

Trimming took off 6 bases at V and 2 bases at J, with 10 bases between the two ends. Looked up from germline, CDR1 is SQVTM and CDR2 is ANQGSEA. The CDR3 contains 12 residues. Lung cancer patients with chemo-refractory metastatic non-small-cell disease were given focal radiation plus CTLA-4 blockade with ipilimumab. A remark on this clone: Its antigen remains unknown.

The protocol was immunoSEQ multiplex PCR, while the TCRdb copy is restricted to in-frame clones and leaves out a portion. The sample carries approximately 30,000 clones, about 81% recorded once. This material consisted of peripheral blood, taken from a patient treated with radiotherapy plus ipilimumab. This chain uses TRBV29-1 with TRBJ1-2; D ambiguous. The receptor comes from a human donor with non-small cell lung cancer that progressed on radiotherapy plus ipilimumab. The DNA for the CDR3 is TGCAGCGTCGAACCTTCCAACTATGGCTACACCTTC. Its translation is CSVEPSNYGYTF. Drawing the rest from reference TRBV29-1 and TRBJ1-2, the complete variable domain is SAVISQKPSRDICQRGTSLTIQCQVDSQVTMMFWYRQQPGQSLTLIATANQGSEATYESGFVIDKFPISRPNLTFSTLTVSNMSPEDSSIYLCSVEPSNYGYTFGSGTRLTVV.